This TCR beta chain came from a study of cytomegalovirus exposure and HLA in healthy donors. Study overall: A prior analysis found about 120 million unique TCR beta sequences from 170 million or so T cells. Study-level results: A later analysis linked a missense variant in DCLRE1C to the trimming of TCR beta V and J genes. For most subjects, TCR beta sequences were reported to predict HLA-A and HLA-B alleles with accuracy.

The sample holds a few counts of this clone. Its antigen is undetermined. PCR involved 60 Vbeta and 13 Jbeta primers. Sequenced by immunoSEQ multiplex PCR; TCRdb stores in-frame clones only, minus some. In the table there are some 150,000 clones, about 75% of which are singletons. The CDR3 sequence is 12 residues long. V dropped 4 bases and J dropped 0 bases, with 4 bases sitting between them. From germline, CDR1 is LNHDA and CDR2 SQIVND (reference sequence). The source of this sequence is a man in his sixties in good health and CMV-seronegative. The chain employs TRBV19 and TRBJ2-7; D unresolved. Sequencing was done on a sample of PBMCs. In nucleotides, the CDR3 is TGTGCCAGTAGTACGCGCTCCTACGAGCAGTACTTC. Its protein is CASSTRSYEQYF. The whole variable domain, filled in from reference TRBV19 and TRBJ2-7, reads DGGITQSPKYLFRKEGQNVTLSCEQNLNHDAMYWYRQDPGQGLRLIYYSQIVNDFQKGDIAEGYSVSREKKESFPLTVTSAQKNPTAFYLCASSTRSYEQYFGPGTRLTVT.